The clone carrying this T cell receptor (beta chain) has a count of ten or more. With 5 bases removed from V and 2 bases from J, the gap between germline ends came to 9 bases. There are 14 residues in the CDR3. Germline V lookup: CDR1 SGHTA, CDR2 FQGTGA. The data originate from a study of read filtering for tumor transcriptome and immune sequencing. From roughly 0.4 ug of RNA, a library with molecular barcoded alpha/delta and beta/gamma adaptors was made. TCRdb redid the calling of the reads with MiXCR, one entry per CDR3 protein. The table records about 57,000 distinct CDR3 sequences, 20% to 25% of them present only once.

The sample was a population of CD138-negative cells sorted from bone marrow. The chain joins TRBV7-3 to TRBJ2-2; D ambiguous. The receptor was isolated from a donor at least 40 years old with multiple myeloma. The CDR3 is CASSPDSNTGELFF. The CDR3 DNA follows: TGTGCCAGCAGCCCCGACTCTAACACCGGGGAGCTGTTTTTT.